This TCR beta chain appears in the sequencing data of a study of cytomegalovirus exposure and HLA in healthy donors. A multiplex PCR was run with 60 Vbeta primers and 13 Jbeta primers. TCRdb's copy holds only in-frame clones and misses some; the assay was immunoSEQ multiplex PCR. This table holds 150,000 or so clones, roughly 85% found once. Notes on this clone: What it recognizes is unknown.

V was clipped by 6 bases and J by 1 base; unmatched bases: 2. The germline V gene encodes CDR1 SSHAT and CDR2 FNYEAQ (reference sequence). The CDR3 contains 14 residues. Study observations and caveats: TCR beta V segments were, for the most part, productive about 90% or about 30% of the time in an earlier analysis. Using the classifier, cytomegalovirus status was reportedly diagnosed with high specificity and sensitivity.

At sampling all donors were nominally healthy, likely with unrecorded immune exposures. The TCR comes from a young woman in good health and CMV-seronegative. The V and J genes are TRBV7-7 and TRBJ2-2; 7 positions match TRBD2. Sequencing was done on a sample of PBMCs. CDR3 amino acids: CASSPGGNTGELFF. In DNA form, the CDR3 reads TGTGCCAGCAGTCCGGGAGGGAACACCGGGGAGCTGTTTTTT. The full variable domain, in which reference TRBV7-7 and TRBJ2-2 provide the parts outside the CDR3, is GAGVSQSPRYKVTKRGQDVTLRCDPISSHATLYWYQQALGQGPEFLTYFNYEAQPDKSGLPSDRFSAERPEGSISTLTIQRTEQRDSAMYRCASSPGGNTGELFFGEGSRLTVL.